Listed below are T cell receptor beta chains from one sample, sequenced in a study of post-analysis software for immune sequencing data. TCRdb redid the calling of the PCR reads with MiXCR, one entry per CDR3 protein. This sample has roughly 170,000 distinct CDR3 sequences, with approximately 31% found just once. Material: blood. The receptors were sampled from a girl aged 10-17 years with multiple sclerosis. Each CDR3 is given with its conserved first and last residue. The D gene is left open where the match is weak. Part of the rows lack a size; the others show once, few, many or a class for expanded clones.

TGTGCCAGCAGTCCCCTGGCGGGAGGGCCCAGCACGCAGTATTTT	CASSPLAGGPSTQYF	-	TRBJ2-3	TRBD2	TRBV6-2/TRBV6-3
TGTGCCAGCTCACCGGGTGAAGCCGGCTCGCCCCAGCATTTT	CASSPGEAGSPQHF	-	TRBJ1-5	-	TRBV18
TGTGCCAGCGGGGGACAGGAGTTCCAGGGAGATACGAAGTATTTT	CASGGQEFQGDTKYF	-	TRBJ2-3	TRBD1	TRBV12-3/TRBV12-4
TGCAGTGCTGGACGCGGGGGGGGAGCAACTAATGAAAAACTGTTTTTT	CSAGRGGGATNEKLFF	-	TRBJ1-4	-	TRBV20-1
TGTGCCAGCAGCCAGGCGAGCTCTGGGGCCAACGTCCTGACTTTC	CASSQASSGANVLTF	few	TRBJ2-6	-	TRBV28
TGCAGTGCGTTGGGGGACGGTGGACCCCTCCACTTT	CSALGDGGPLHF	few	TRBJ1-6	-	TRBV20-1
TGCAGTGTCCCCCGGACTAGCGGCCCTACACTGTTCTTC	CSVPRTSGPTLFF	-	TRBJ2-1	TRBD2	TRBV20-1
TGTGCCAGCAGCCATTTCGGACTAGCGGGACTTGACTCCTACAATGAGCAGTACTTC	CASSHFGLAGLDSYNEQYF	-	TRBJ2-7	TRBD2	TRBV14
TGTGCCAGCAAAGGAATAGGAGCCCACACAGATACGCAGTATTTT	CASKGIGAHTDTQYF	many	TRBJ2-3	-	TRBV6-1
TGTGCCAGCAGTTACGGTGTGGGGGGCTGGGGAGAGACCCAGTACTTC	CASSYGVGGWGETQYF	once	TRBJ2-5	-	TRBV6-6
TGTGCCAGCAGCTTCTGGCGGGAGGGGGATGCCGATACGCAGTATTTT	CASSFWREGDADTQYF	few	TRBJ2-3	TRBD2	TRBV11-2
TGTGCCATCAAAATAGAGACAGCACTGAGAACTGAAGCTTTCTTT	CAIKIETALRTEAFF	-	TRBJ1-1	-	TRBV10-3
TGTGCCAGCAGTGCAACAGTGAACACCGGGGAGCTGTTTTTT	CASSATVNTGELFF	-	TRBJ2-2	-	TRBV2
TGTGCCAGCAGTTTAGGGTACAGGCCGAGTTACGAGCAGTACTTC	CASSLGYRPSYEQYF	few	TRBJ2-7	-	TRBV27
TGCAGTGCTGAAAGGCCGGGAGACGAGGGCAATGAGCAGTACTTC	CSAERPGDEGNEQYF	-	TRBJ2-5	-	TRBV20-1
TGTGCCACTCGCGCAGGGAAGGAAAACAATGAGCAGTTCTTC	CATRAGKENNEQFF	many	TRBJ2-1	-	TRBV10-3
TGTGCCAGCAGACCAACAGACAGGCCCATCATGGAGGATACGCAGTATTTT	CASRPTDRPIMEDTQYF	few	TRBJ2-3	-	TRBV28
TGTGCCAGCGGAGGGGACTACGAGCAGTACTTC	CASGGDYEQYF	-	TRBJ2-7	-	TRBV28
TGCGCCAGCAGGCTAGCGGGATGGGAGACCCAGTACTTC	CASRLAGWETQYF	few	TRBJ2-5	TRBD2	TRBV5-1
TGTGCCAGCAGTATAGCGGATACAGATACGCAGTATTTT	CASSIADTDTQYF	many	TRBJ2-3	-	TRBV6-6
TGTGCCAGCAACGATAGCGGGAGACGGTTTGGCGATGAGCAGTTCTTC	CASNDSGRRFGDEQFF	-	TRBJ2-1	TRBD2	TRBV28
TGTGCCATCAGCGACACAAGACATGGACAGGGGGGGATTTATCGAGAGACCCAGTACTTC	CAISDTRHGQGGIYRETQYF	many	TRBJ2-5	TRBD1	TRBV10-3
TGTGCCACCAGTTACCCGGTGGATACGCAGTATTTT	CATSYPVDTQYF	-	TRBJ2-3	-	TRBV15
TGTGCCAGCAGCCCCCGAAGAGGGCAGACTAGCGGGGGACCTACGCAGCAGTACTTC	CASSPRRGQTSGGPTQQYF	-	TRBJ2-7	TRBD2	TRBV3-1
TGCAGTGCCTCTAAAGACGGGAAAAAAGAGACCCAGTACTTC	CSASKDGKKETQYF	few	TRBJ2-5	-	TRBV20-1